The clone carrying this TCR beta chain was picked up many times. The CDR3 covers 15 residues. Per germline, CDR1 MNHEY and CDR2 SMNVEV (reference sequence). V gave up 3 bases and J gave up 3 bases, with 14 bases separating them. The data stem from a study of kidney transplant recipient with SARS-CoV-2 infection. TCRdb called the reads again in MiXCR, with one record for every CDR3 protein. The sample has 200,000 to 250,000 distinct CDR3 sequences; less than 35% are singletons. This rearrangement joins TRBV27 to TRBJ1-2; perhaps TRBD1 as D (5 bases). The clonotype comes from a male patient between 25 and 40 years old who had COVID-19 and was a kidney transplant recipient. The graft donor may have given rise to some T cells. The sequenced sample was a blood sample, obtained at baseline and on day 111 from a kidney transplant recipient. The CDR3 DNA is TGTGCCAGCAGTTTTCGTTTTGGGGCGGACTATGGCTACACCTTC. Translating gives CASSFRFGADYGYTF.